This TCR beta chain was sequenced during a study of cytomegalovirus exposure and HLA in healthy donors. As for the study in general: There were about 85 million unique TCRs (from HLA-typed donors) in an early data release.

Of note for this clone: Its antigen is undetermined.

Germline V gives CDR1 SGDLS, CDR2 YYNGEE. The ends lost 4 bases at V and 6 bases at J; junction bases unmatched: 6. The CDR3 spans 14 residues. Overall study findings and caveats: A few of the chains that were CMV-associated were confirmed in vitro to be specific for CMV antigens. Previously analyzed data showed that most TCR beta V segments were productive at a frequency of about 87% or about 30%. Based on reports, TCR beta sequences accurately predicted HLA-A and HLA-B alleles for most subjects.

Amplification used 60 Vbeta primers and 13 Jbeta primers. Some clones are missing from TCRdb's copy, which holds only in-frame ones; the method was immunoSEQ multiplex PCR. Of roughly 100,000 clones listed, approximately 77% are singletons. The sample comprised PBMCs. The TCR was taken from a male donor in good health and CMV-seropositive. The chain carries TRBV9 and TRBJ1-5; TRBD1 agrees at 8 bases. The CDR3 DNA is TGTGCCAGCAGCCCCCACAGGGGGGGTCAGCCCCAGCATTTT. It encodes CASSPHRGGQPQHF.